This TCR beta chain was obtained from a study of T cell changes during pregnancy in multiple sclerosis. The data were produced by immunoSEQ multiplex PCR, yet TCRdb's version contains in-frame clones alone and is incomplete. The table includes more than 55,000 clones, 94% detected once. The specimen was CD8+ T cells from peripheral blood mononuclear cells, collected in the third trimester of pregnancy. The receptor was isolated from a female donor with multiple sclerosis, enrolled in a pregnancy study.

The CDR3 sequence is CASSLKTGDSPLHF. CDR3 in DNA: TGTGCCAGCAGCTTGAAGACAGGGGACTCACCCCTCCACTTT. V gene TRBV5-4 combines with J gene TRBJ1-6; TRBD1 matches at 8 bases. The CDR3 contains 14 residues. In germline, CDR1 is SGHNT, CDR2 YYREEE (reference sequence). V shed 1 base and J 10 bases; nucleotides not matched to a gene: 4.